The 23 T cell receptor beta chains listed next were all sequenced from one sample in a study of shared clonotypes between healthy human individuals (TCRdb year 2020). Library generation was performed with the immunoSEQ multiplex PCR assay. TCRdb holds this immuneACCESS table with in-frame rearrangements only. Some clones are missing; in checked studies, unresolved V genes explain under half, and the rest has no known cause. The sample yields about 460,000 clones; around 77% were counted once. The ten largest clonotypes hold approximately 12% of the sample. The sample consisted of PBMCs. These receptors originate from a woman aged 40 to 55 in good health. Some clones in this sample may be carry-over from other donors' samples.

The chain recombines TRBV15 with TRBJ2-3; D is possibly TRBD2 (5 bases). V was trimmed by 0 bases and J by 4 bases, leaving 17 bases between them. The CDR3 is made up of 17 amino acids. The germline V gene encodes CDR1 LNHNV and CDR2 YYDKDF (reference sequence). DNA for the CDR3: TGTGCCACCAGCAGAGAGTTGGACTCTCCCACCCCAGATACGCAGTATTTT. This encodes CATSRELDSPTPDTQYF.

The V call is TRBV2, the J call TRBJ1-1; 10 bases line up with TRBD1. Per germline, CDR1 SNHLY and CDR2 FYNNEI. This CDR3 is 15 amino acids long. V trimming: 5 bases; J trimming: 6 bases; junction bases outside the gene matches: 9. In nucleotides, the CDR3 is TGTGCCAGCAGTCCCGAGACAGGGGGCCTATCTGAAGCTTTCTTT. Encoded protein: CASSPETGGLSEAFF.

This clone showed up many times. V gene TRBV10-3 combines with J gene TRBJ2-7; 7 bases line up with TRBD1. Looked up from germline, CDR1 is ENHRY and CDR2 is SYGVKD. The CDR3 spans 14 residues. V was clipped by 2 bases and J by 2 bases; unmatched bases: 3. CDR3 DNA: TGTGCCATCAGTGAGGGGGACAGAACCTACGAGCAGTACTTC. Translated: CAISEGDRTYEQYF.

The chain carries TRBV28 and TRBJ1-5, with D perhaps matching TRBD1 (6 bases). The V end was cut by 7 bases, the J end by 5 bases, with 15 bases between. The CDR3 is 14 amino acids. In germline, CDR1 is MDHEN, CDR2 SYDVKM. CDR3 nucleotides: TGTGCCAGCACAGATCTACAGGGTTATCAGCCCCAGCATTTT. Its translation: CASTDLQGYQPQHF.

J is TRBJ2-5 and V is TRBV6-6; D is unresolved. The CDR3 spans 12 residues. Germline V CDR1 and CDR2: MNHNY, SVGAGI (reference sequence). The V end was cut by 0 bases, the J end by 2 bases, with 1 base between. This CDR3 is CASSYSQETQYF. The CDR3 DNA sequence: TGTGCCAGCAGTTACTCACAAGAGACCCAGTACTTC.

This clone was observed a handful of times. V gene TRBV30 combines with J gene TRBJ2-1; either TRBD1 or TRBD2 may fit D (6 bases each). Between the trimmed V and J ends, which lost 7 bases and 2 bases, there was a span of 15 bases. Germline V gene sequence: CDR1 GTSNPN, CDR2 SVGIG (reference sequence). The CDR3 has 14 residues. CDR3 in amino acids: CASSRGVAYNEQFF. The CDR3, as DNA: TGTGCCTCTTCGAGGGGGGTGGCCTACAATGAGCAGTTCTTC.

Here the CDR3 DNA reads TGCGCCAGCCAATCCCTGGGGGGATCCAATGAGCAGTTCTTC. Protein sequence: CASQSLGGSNEQFF. The rearrangement uses TRBV10-2 and TRBJ2-1, with D tentatively TRBD2 (6 bases). Germline lookup yields CDR1 WSHSY and CDR2 SAAADI. The ends were cut back, 8 bases at V and 6 bases at J, with 17 bases in the middle. The CDR3 contains 14 residues.

V usage is TRBV2 and J usage is TRBJ1-4; D perhaps matches TRBD1 (5 bases). The germline V gene encodes CDR1 SNHLY and CDR2 FYNNEI. The CDR3 totals 15 residues. Trimming cost V 3 bases and J 0 bases, with 8 bases left between them. Here the CDR3 reads CASSDRGTTNEKLFF. The CDR3 DNA follows: TGTGCCAGCAGTGACCGGGGGACAACTAATGAAAAACTGTTTTTT.

As to this clone: This may come from a read error, since a much larger clone is one base off. Other DNA variants within this sample encode the same CDR3. The J gene is TRBJ2-2, the V gene TRBV4-1, with TRBD2 matching over 11 bases. The germline V gene encodes CDR1 MGHRA and CDR2 YSYEKL. This CDR3 is 15 amino acids long. CDR3 DNA: TGCGCCAGCAGGCTAGCGGGAGGTGGTACCGGGGAACTGTTTTTT. Its protein is CASRLAGGGTGELFF.

The chain is built from TRBV5-5 and TRBJ2-7; TRBD1 might be the D (7 bases). Germline CDR1 SGHKS, CDR2 YYEKEE (reference sequence). CDR3 length equals 15 residues. The V gene lost 4 bases and the J gene lost 1 base, with 15 bases spanning the gap. The CDR3 DNA is TGTGCCAGCAGCGCAACACAGGGGACTTCCTACGAGCAGTACTTC. It translates to CASSATQGTSYEQYF. The variable domain in full, completed from reference TRBV5-5 and TRBJ2-7, reads DAGVTQSPTHLIKTRGQQVTLRCSPISGHKSVSWYQQVLGQGPQFIFQYYEKEERGRGNFPDRFSARQFPNYSSELNVNALLLGDSALYLCASSATQGTSYEQYFGPGTRLTVT.

The chain uses TRBV18 and TRBJ2-4, with a tentative D call TRBD1 (7 bases). The CDR3 extends over 13 amino acids. V dropped 3 bases and J dropped 13 bases, with 16 bases sitting between them. Germline assignment: CDR1 KGHSH and CDR2 LQKENI. CDR3 bases: TGTGCCAGCTCACCGTCTCAGGGGGGTCAACAGTACTTC. It is translated as CASSPSQGGQQYF. Supplemented by reference TRBV18 and TRBJ2-4, the full variable domain reads NAGVMQNPRHLVRRRGQEARLRCSPMKGHSHVYWYRQLPEEGLKFMVYLQKENIIDESGMPKERFSAEFPKEGPSILRIQQVVRGDSAAYFCASSPSQGGQQYFGAGTRLSVL.

This clone was seen only a few times. A far more abundant clone sits one base away, making this likely a read error. V and J are TRBV5-6 and TRBJ1-1; 9 nucleotides match TRBD1. Germline V CDR1 and CDR2: SGHDT, YYEEEE. The CDR3 is 15 residues long. The chain's CDR3 is CASSLLQGAGTEASF. Here the CDR3 DNA reads TGTGCCAGCAGCTTATTACAGGGGGCTGGGACTGAAGCTTCCTTT. Looking up the rest from reference TRBV5-6 and TRBJ1-1 gives the full variable domain: DAGVTQSPTHLIKTRGQQVTLRCSPKSGHDTVSWYQQALGQGPQFIFQYYEEEERQRGNFPDRFSGHQFPNYSSELNVNALLLGDSALYLCASSLLQGAGTEASFGQGTRLTVV.

This chain connects TRBV28 to TRBJ1-2; the D gene is possibly TRBD1 (6 bases). The V gene's germline CDR1 is MDHEN and CDR2 SYDVKM. V shed 2 bases and J shed 4 bases, with 8 bases lying between them. The CDR3 runs 13 residues. The CDR3 region is CASSLGTRYGYTF. For the CDR3, the DNA is TGTGCCAGCAGTTTAGGGACACGCTATGGCTACACCTTC.

This clone was seen only once. A junction end diverges from the germline sequence, so it may reflect a read error. V gene TRBV7-2 combines with J gene TRBJ1-5; 7 nucleotides agree with TRBD1. The CDR3 has 13 residues. From germline, CDR1 is SGHTA and CDR2 FQGNSA. CDR3 in DNA: TGTGCCAGCAGTTTAGACAGGGTACAGCCCCAGCATTTT. Translating gives CASSLDRVQPQHF. The full variable domain, rest sourced from reference TRBV7-2 and TRBJ1-5, is GAGVSQSPSNKVTEKGKDVELRCDPISGHTALYWYRQSLGQGLEFLIYFQGNSAPDKSGLPSDRFSAERTGGSVSTLTIQRTQQEDSAVYLCASSLDRVQPQHFGDGTRLSIL.

This chain links TRBV11-2 with TRBJ1-3; possible D gene TRBD1, 5 bases. V lost 5 bases, J lost 0 bases, and 17 bases lay in between. CDR1 and CDR2 from the germline V gene are SGHAT and FQNNGV. This CDR3 region has 17 residues. CDR3 amino acids: CASSPQMGLYSGNTIYF. The CDR3 DNA sequence: TGTGCCAGCAGCCCCCAGATGGGACTGTACTCTGGAAACACCATATATTTT.

The chain links TRBV11-2 to TRBJ2-2, with TRBD2 matching over 11 bases. Trimming at V came to 11 bases and at J to 3 bases, leaving 8 bases not matched to a gene. CDR3 length: 15 amino acids. The V gene's germline CDR1 is SGHAT and CDR2 FQNNGV. CDR3 sequence: CASKGTSGYTGELFF. In nucleotides, the CDR3 is TGTGCCTCCAAAGGGACTAGCGGATACACCGGGGAGCTGTTTTTT.

To note about this clone: In the same sample, other DNA sequences code for this CDR3. This chain joins TRBV5-1 and TRBJ2-2; D remains ambiguous. The CDR3 has 14 residues. Germline V gene lookup returns CDR1 SGHRS and CDR2 YFSETQ. Trimming left V 0 bases short and J 4 bases short, with 7 bases between. In nucleotides, the CDR3 is TGCGCCAGCAGCTTGGAGAGGCCCACCGGGGAGCTGTTTTTT. Translating gives CASSLERPTGELFF.

In this sample, this clone turned up a few times. The chain carries TRBV6-6 and TRBJ1-5; D unresolved. The CDR3 is 13 residues long. Germline values: CDR1 MNHNY, CDR2 SVGAGI (reference sequence). The V end was cut by 6 bases, the J end by 1 base, with 7 bases between. In DNA form, the CDR3 reads TGTGCCAGCAGACCAGACAGCAATCAGCCCCAGCATTTT. It yields the protein CASRPDSNQPQHF.

Details on this clone: A much larger clone differs from this one at a single base, so this may be a read error. The sample holds other DNA sequences that translate to the same CDR3. This chain uses TRBV7-2 with TRBJ2-1, with 7 bases lining up with TRBD1. Germline assignment: CDR1 SGHTA and CDR2 FQGNSA. The CDR3 consists of 17 residues. V lost 5 bases and J lost 3; bases outside the gene matches: 13. CDR3 bases: TGTGCCAGCAGCCCTCTAGGGTCGGGACAGCTCTACAATGAGCAGTTCTTC. Translated: CASSPLGSGQLYNEQFF.

The chain combines TRBV9 with TRBJ2-2; 8 bases match TRBD2. There are 16 residues in the CDR3. V gave up 3 bases and J gave up 6 bases; unmatched junction bases: 10. Germline CDR1 SGDLS, CDR2 YYNGEE. CDR3 nucleotide sequence: TGTGCCAGCAGCGGATCCGGGACTAGTCGGTCCGGGGAGCTGTTTTTT. Residues: CASSGSGTSRSGELFF.

With regard to this clone: Different DNA sequences within this sample yield the same CDR3. The V call is TRBV10-2, the J call TRBJ2-1, with 15 bases aligning to TRBD2. Trimming removed 8 bases from V and 9 bases from J; junction bases left unmatched: 5. Germline V CDR1 and CDR2: WSHSY, SAAADI. The CDR3 runs 14 residues. The CDR3, as DNA: TGCGCCAGCCGGACTAGCGGGAGGGCAAGTGAGCAGTTCTTC. It yields the protein CASRTSGRASEQFF.

The V and J genes are TRBV28 and TRBJ2-7; 14 bases are shared with TRBD2. J was trimmed by 4 bases and V by 5 bases; bases with no gene match: 7. CDR1 and CDR2 (germline): MDHEN, SYDVKM. This CDR3 has 16 amino acids. The CDR3: CASSPRLAGGGYEQYF. The CDR3 DNA reads TGTGCCAGCAGTCCAAGACTAGCGGGAGGGGGATACGAGCAGTACTTC.

The chain joins TRBV9 to TRBJ2-5; TRBD2 aligns across 9 bases. Per germline, CDR1 SGDLS and CDR2 YYNGEE. The V segment lost 2 bases and the J segment 4 bases; nucleotides outside the gene matches: 6. The CDR3 loop spans 15 amino acids. The CDR3 DNA sequence: TGTGCCAGCAGCGTTAGCGGGAGTTCCGGAGAGACCCAGTACTTC. Amino acids: CASSVSGSSGETQYF.